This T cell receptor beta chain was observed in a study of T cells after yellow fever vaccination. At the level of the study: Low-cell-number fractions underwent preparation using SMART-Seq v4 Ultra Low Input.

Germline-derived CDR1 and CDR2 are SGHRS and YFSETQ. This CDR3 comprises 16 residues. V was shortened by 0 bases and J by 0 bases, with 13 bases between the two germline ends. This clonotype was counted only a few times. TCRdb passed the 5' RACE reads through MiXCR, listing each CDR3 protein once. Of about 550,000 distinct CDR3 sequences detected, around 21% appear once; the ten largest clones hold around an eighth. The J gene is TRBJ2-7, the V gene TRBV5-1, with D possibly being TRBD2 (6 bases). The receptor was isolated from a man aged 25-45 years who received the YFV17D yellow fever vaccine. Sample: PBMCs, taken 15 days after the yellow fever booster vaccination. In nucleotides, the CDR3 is TGCGCCAGCAGCTTGGTTGGAGGGATGGACTCCTACGAGCAGTACTTC. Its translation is CASSLVGGMDSYEQYF. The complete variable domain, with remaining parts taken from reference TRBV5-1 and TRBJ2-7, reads KAGVTQTPRYLIKTRGQQVTLSCSPISGHRSVSWYQQTPGQGLQFLFEYFSETQRNKGNFPGRFSGRQFSNSRSEMNVSTLELGDSALYLCASSLVGGMDSYEQYFGPGTRLTVT.